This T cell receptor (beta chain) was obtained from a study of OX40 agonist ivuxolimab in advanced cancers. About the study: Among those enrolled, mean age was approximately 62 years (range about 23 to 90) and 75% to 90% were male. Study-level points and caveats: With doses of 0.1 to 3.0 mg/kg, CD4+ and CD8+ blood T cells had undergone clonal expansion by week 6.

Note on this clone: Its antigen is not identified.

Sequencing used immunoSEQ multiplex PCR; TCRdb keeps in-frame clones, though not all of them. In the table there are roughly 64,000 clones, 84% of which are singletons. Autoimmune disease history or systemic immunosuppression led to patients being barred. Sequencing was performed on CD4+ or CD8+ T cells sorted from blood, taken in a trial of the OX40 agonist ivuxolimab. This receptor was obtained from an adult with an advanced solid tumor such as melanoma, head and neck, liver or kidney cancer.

The DNA of the CDR3 is TGTGCCAGTACTCCGGGACTAGCGGGATCCGGATGGGAGACCCAGTACTTC. This sequence encodes CASTPGLAGSGWETQYF. The V call is TRBV19, the J call TRBJ2-5; 13 bases are shared with TRBD2. J lost 5 bases, V lost 7 bases, and 13 bases had no gene match. Looked up from germline, CDR1 is LNHDA and CDR2 is SQIVND (reference sequence). The CDR3 loop spans 17 amino acids.